This T cell receptor (beta chain) came from a study of blood T cell repertoires in COVID-19. About the research overall: Spain, Italy and the United States supplied samples that represented acute and convalescent COVID-19.

Germline CDR1 SGHDT, CDR2 YYEEEE. J lost 6 bases, V lost 1 base, and 7 bases had no gene match. This CDR3 has 16 amino acids. Seattle enrolled patients during active infection and tracked them longitudinally. Assay used: immunoSEQ multiplex PCR; TCRdb lists only in-frame clones, some missing. The table has more than 200,000 clones, around 89% seen once; the top ten hold roughly 3%. This chain joins TRBV5-6 and TRBJ1-6; 7 bases match TRBD1. Sequencing was done on a sample of peripheral blood. The source of this sequence is a man under 40 with COVID-19, enrolled during active disease. The CDR3 spells CASSLLGTATNSPLHF. The CDR3 coding sequence is TGTGCCAGCAGCTTGCTGGGGACAGCGACTAATTCACCCCTCCACTTT.